This paragraph covers one T cell receptor (beta chain) sequence. The antigen it recognizes is unknown. Nothing much larger sits one base from this clone, and base qualities are not available. The library was generated by the immunoSEQ multiplex PCR assay. A mixture of 60 forward primers for TCR Vbeta segments and 13 reverse primers for TCR Jbeta segments was used in the multiplex PCR. Amplification of the CDR3 region of rearranged TCR beta genes was performed with a multiplex PCR assay on genomic DNA. Amplified TCR beta libraries were sequenced as 87-base-pair reads on the Illumina HiSeq System. As for how the authors treated the data: A later analysis counted tens of millions of unique TCR beta chains across the 650 to 800 repertoires, and 9 million to 14 million of these chains were shared by at least two donors. Raw reads were error-corrected and collapsed into unique sequences by a nearest-neighbor algorithm in which closely related sequences were merged to remove PCR and sequencing errors. CDR3 sequences were aligned to IMGT reference sequences to assign V, D and J gene segments. For a sequence to be retained, a match of at least six nucleotides to both a V gene segment and a J gene segment was required. Rearrangements were called productive when the CDR3 lacked stop codons and stayed in frame with V and J; all others were non-productive. Following IMGT convention, CDR3 was defined as the stretch from the second conserved V-encoded cysteine to the conserved J-encoded phenylalanine. In an earlier analysis of more than 550 of the donors, sequences lacking an unambiguous match to a single V gene segment were excluded. An earlier analysis of some 610 of the donors called V segments functional above 56.7% productive rearrangements and segregating when the between-donor standard deviation exceeded 5%. A statistical classification framework was built to diagnose cytomegalovirus status from the catalog of TCR beta chain sequences. A later analysis assigned V and J genes by comparing TCR nucleotide sequences with IMGT/GENE-DB human TR gene sequences. A later analysis assigned CDR3 sequences and most-parsimonious VDJ recombination scenarios with the TCRdist pipeline. In a later analysis, every TCR beta chain was defined by the combination of its CDR3 amino acid sequence and its V-gene family, and reads without a unique V-gene family were dropped. In a later analysis, 500 to 650 highly shared, low-generation-probability nucleotide sequences were removed to address suspected cross-contamination and a sequencing artifact. A later analysis calculated a clonal expansion index for each public chain from normalized within-repertoire ranks of inferred template counts. A later analysis computed generation probabilities with a VDJ recombination model fitted to out-of-frame rearrangements, and checked the results against IGoR. A later analysis scored TCR-TCR, TCR-HLA and TCR-CMV co-occurrence with hypergeometric tests, applying a repertoire-size bias correction to TCR pairs. A later analysis estimated false discovery rates by permuting HLA or CMV assignments 20 times. A later analysis grouped co-occurring TCRs with DBSCAN, adding TCRdist sequence similarity when clustering within HLA-allele-positive subsets. Repertoires with fewer than 30,000 or more than 120,000 public chains were left out of co-occurrence clustering, as were a handful of repertoires with anomalous nucleotide sharing. This immuneACCESS table, as held by TCRdb, lists in-frame sequences with V and J called but not all clones. Of the missing ones, under half trace to an unresolved V gene in checked studies; the others have no known cause. The DNA was the basis for D and trimming; V, J and clone size are from that table. The sample yields 180,000 or so clones; approximately 80% were counted once. About 4.3% of the sample is taken by the ten largest.

The V and J ends are trimmed by 1 base and 2 bases, leaving 5 bases between them. CDR1 and CDR2, looked up from the germline V gene (reference sequence), are LNHDA and SQIVND. The CDR3 runs 13 residues from the cysteine to the phenylalanine. Just CDR3 DNA is preserved here, 39 bases in frame from base 1. The cohort was made up of 500 to 800 healthy bone marrow donors. At the time of sampling, all cohort members were nominally healthy, though unrecorded immune exposures were likely present. The donor tested CMV seropositive and was one of the 289 seropositive cohort members. Each donor provided a peripheral blood sample, and peripheral blood mononuclear cells were used for TCR beta sequencing. Genomic DNA extraction from the blood cell samples was performed with the Qiagen DNeasy Blood Extraction Kit. The sample originates from a study of cytomegalovirus exposure and HLA in healthy donors (TCRdb year 2017). In terms of the full investigation: In an earlier analysis of 587 of the donors, around 300 Gb of sequence data and 120 million or so unique TCR beta sequences from 150 million to 200 million T cells were reported. An early release covering more than 500 HLA-typed donors comprised approximately 290 gigabases of sequencing data and 85 million to 100 million unique TCR sequences. Besides the first cohort of around 670 subjects, a separate validation cohort made up of about 120 different subjects was used. Every repertoire in the discovery cohort had been generated on one and the same sequencing platform. Rather than using new phenotypic data, the later analysis identified candidate immune exposures from TCR beta sequences and from how often those sequences occurred across donors. The study combined high-throughput TCR immunosequencing, statistical association of individual TCRs with disease status, and machine learning to predict cytomegalovirus infection status. A later genetic analysis took genome-wide SNP genotypes for about three fifths of the roughly 700 donors and used that subset as a discovery cohort. The T cell repertoires of 700 or so subjects were profiled by immunosequencing and related to cytomegalovirus serostatus. A later analysis re-analyzed previously published TCR beta repertoires from 550 to 700 donors and added high-resolution HLA genotyping to study TCR occurrence patterns. HLA typing included class I and class II loci at four-digit resolution. The number of donors typed differed by locus, with roughly 620-630 for A, B, C, DRB1 and DQB1, 522 for DQA1, 600 to 610 for DPA1, and approximately 470 for DPB1. Among 398 genotyped donors of the cohort, an average of around 220,000 unique TCR beta nucleotide sequences was sequenced per donor, of which about 18% were non-productive. An earlier analysis of some 600 of the donors applied high-throughput TCR beta sequencing to assess whether each TCR beta V gene segment acted as functional or pseudogenic. Donor age, sex, ethnicity and CMV serostatus were compiled alongside the repertoire data. About 5 DR-DQ haplotypes were handled as single units for association and clustering, since linkage in the cohort was strong. The study was designed to test whether signatures of past pathogen exposure could be identified by cataloging public T cell receptors. Of the approximately 370 genotyped donors, 65% to 90% were placed in the genetic ancestry cluster associated with self-reported Caucasian donors.

The paper as a whole reports these results and caveats: Presence/absence analyses assumed roughly uniform sequencing depth across donors, an assumption that may not hold. The cohort was sequenced for TCR beta chains only, and without alpha or paired-chain data the features that could be detected were limited. Compared with equally common non-associated chains, HLA-associated TCR beta chains in a later analysis were more clonally expanded and had lower generation probabilities. Because counts were too low, roughly 17 rarely observed V segments, including chromosome 9 orphons, were left out of the earlier analysis of 587 of the donors. In a later analysis, several top co-occurrence clusters were reported to appear linked to parvovirus B19, influenza, CMV and Epstein-Barr virus. In an earlier analysis of several hundred of the donors, most TCR beta V segments were observed in productive rearrangements about 90% or about 30% of the time, broadly matching IMGT annotations. Compared with the approximately 710-donor mean, donors in an Asian-associated ancestry cluster had fewer N-insertions in productive TCRs, according to a later genetic analysis. When HLA alleles, especially DR and DQ, strongly co-occurred, TCR associations were difficult to assign to individual alleles. The study listed over 150 TCR beta chains as associated with cytomegalovirus. HLA typing was unavailable for some donors at each locus, so association tests used only the typed subset. The only immune exposure information available for the cohort was CMV serostatus. At a false discovery rate of 0.05, a later analysis linked around 15,000 TCR beta sequences to specific HLA alleles. A further reported finding was that TCR beta sequences accurately predicted the HLA-A and HLA-B alleles for most subjects in the first cohort. A cluster of highly shared sequence variants was judged likely to be a technical artifact of the sequencing pipeline. In a later analysis, the rate of TCR association differed among HLA loci, with DRB1 alleles having the most associated TCRs and HLA-C alleles having the fewest. Across donors, most TCR sequences were observed very rarely, whereas some public TCRs were present in many individuals. Correlated functional status among segregating V segments might be attributable to linkage disequilibrium, but an unknown experimental factor could not be ruled out. According to the authors, the approach could potentially be generalized to other disease states and immunological phenotypes. A later genetic analysis associated a missense DCLRE1C variant with V-gene and J-gene trimming of TCR beta chains, and an independent cohort replicated the association. According to a later analysis, most CMV-associated TCR beta chains appeared to be HLA-restricted, and the HLA associations seemed to be driven largely by CMV exposure. Three of the identified cytomegalovirus-associated TCR beta chains were confirmed in vitro to be specific for cytomegalovirus antigens. Because the 87-base-pair reads could not distinguish some IMGT-functional V segments, including TRBV6-2 and TRBV6-3, those segments were excluded. The classifier was reported to diagnose cytomegalovirus status with high specificity and sensitivity in both the original cohort and the validation cohort.

The source is a woman in her fifties or sixties in good health and CMV-seropositive. This sequence uses TRBV19 and TRBJ2-5; too little of a D gene remains to name it. The sample comprised PBMCs. The DNA reads as follows: TGTGCCAGTAGTATAGCGGTGCAAGAGACCCAGTACTTC. The translation is CASSIAVQETQYF.